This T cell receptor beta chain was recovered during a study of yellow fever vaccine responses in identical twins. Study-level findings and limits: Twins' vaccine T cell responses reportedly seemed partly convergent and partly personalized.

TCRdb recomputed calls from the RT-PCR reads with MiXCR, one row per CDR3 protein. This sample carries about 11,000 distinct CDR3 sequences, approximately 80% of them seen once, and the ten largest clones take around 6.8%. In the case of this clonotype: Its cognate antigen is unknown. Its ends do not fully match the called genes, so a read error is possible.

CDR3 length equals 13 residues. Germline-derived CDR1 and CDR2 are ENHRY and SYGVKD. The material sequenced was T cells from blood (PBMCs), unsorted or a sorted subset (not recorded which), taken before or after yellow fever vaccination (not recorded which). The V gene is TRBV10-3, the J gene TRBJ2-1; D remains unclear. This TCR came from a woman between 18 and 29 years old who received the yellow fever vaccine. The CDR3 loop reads CASSESQYNEQFF. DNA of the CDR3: TGTGCCAGCAGTGAGTCACAGTACAATGAGCAGTTCTTC.